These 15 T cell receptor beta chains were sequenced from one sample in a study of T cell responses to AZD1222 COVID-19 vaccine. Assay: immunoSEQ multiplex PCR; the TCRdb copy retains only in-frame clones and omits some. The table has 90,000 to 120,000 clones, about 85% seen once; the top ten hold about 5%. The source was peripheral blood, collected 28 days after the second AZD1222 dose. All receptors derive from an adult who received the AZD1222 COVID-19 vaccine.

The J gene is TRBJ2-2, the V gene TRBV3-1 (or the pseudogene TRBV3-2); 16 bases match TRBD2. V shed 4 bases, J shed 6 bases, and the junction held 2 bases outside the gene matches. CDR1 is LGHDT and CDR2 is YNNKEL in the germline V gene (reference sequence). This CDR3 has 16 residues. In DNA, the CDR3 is TGTGCCAGCAGCCGAGGGACTAGCGGGGGGGCCGGGGAGCTGTTTTTT. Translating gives CASSRGTSGGAGELFF.

In DNA, the CDR3 is TGTGCCAGTAGTATAGATCAGGGAATGAACACTGAAGCTTTCTTT. It is translated as CASSIDQGMNTEAFF. The chain recombines TRBV19 with TRBJ1-1; D is perhaps TRBD1 (5 bases). Germline values: CDR1 LNHDA, CDR2 SQIVND (reference sequence). With 0 bases removed from V and 0 bases from J, the gap between germline ends came to 8 bases. This CDR3 region has 15 residues.

The CDR3 region has the DNA TGTGCCAGCAACCCTTCCGGGCCTGGAGAGACCCAGTACTTC. Its translation: CASNPSGPGETQYF. The rearrangement links TRBV3-1 (or the pseudogene TRBV3-2) to TRBJ2-5; D ambiguous. Germline V lookup: CDR1 LGHDT, CDR2 YNNKEL (reference sequence). Trimming removed 7 bases at V and 4 bases at J, with 16 bases between. CDR3 length: 14 residues.

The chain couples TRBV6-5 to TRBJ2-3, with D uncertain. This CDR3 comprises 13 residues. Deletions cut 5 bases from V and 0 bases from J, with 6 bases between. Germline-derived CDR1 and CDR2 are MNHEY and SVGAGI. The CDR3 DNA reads TGTGCCAGCAGTAAGGTTAGCACAGATACGCAGTATTTT. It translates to CASSKVSTDTQYF.

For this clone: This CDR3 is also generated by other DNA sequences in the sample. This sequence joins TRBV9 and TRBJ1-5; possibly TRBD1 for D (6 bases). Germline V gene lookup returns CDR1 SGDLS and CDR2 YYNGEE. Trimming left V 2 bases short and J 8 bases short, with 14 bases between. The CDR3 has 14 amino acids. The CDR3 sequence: CASSVGADGEPQHF. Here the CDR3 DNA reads TGTGCCAGCAGCGTGGGGGCGGATGGAGAGCCCCAGCATTTT.

CDR3 residues: CSVADRGLNEKLFF. The CDR3 DNA sequence: TGCAGCGTTGCGGACAGGGGGCTTAATGAAAAACTGTTTTTT. J is TRBJ1-4 and V is TRBV29-1, with TRBD1 matching 11 bases. CDR3 length: 14 residues. The V gene's germline CDR1 is SQVTM and CDR2 ANQGSEA. Losses at the gene ends were 4 bases for V and 4 bases for J; bases not matched to a gene: 2.

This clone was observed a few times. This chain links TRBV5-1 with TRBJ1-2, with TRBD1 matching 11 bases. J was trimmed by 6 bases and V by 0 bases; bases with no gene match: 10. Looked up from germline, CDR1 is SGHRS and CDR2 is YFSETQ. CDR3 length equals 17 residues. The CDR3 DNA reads TGCGCCAGCAGCTTGGAGGCCGGGACAGGGGGTTTTGATGGCTACACCTTC. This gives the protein CASSLEAGTGGFDGYTF.

In nucleotides, the CDR3 is TGTGCCAGCAGCTTAGCGGTAGCTAAGGTTACGCAGTATTTT. It yields the protein CASSLAVAKVTQYF. V usage is TRBV11-2 and J usage is TRBJ2-3; D remains unclear. Trimming left V 1 base short and J 8 bases short, with 13 bases between. The CDR3 length is 14 residues. The V gene's germline CDR1 is SGHAT and CDR2 FQNNGV.

The DNA of the CDR3 is TGTGCCAGTAGTGACAGGAGGGGAGGCTACACCTTC. It encodes CASSDRRGGYTF. This chain joins TRBV19 and TRBJ1-2; a possible D gene is TRBD1 (6 bases). The germline V gene has CDR1 LNHDA and CDR2 SQIVND (reference sequence). This CDR3 spans 12 amino acids. The germline V and J ends were trimmed by 5 bases and 8 bases, with 12 bases remaining between them.

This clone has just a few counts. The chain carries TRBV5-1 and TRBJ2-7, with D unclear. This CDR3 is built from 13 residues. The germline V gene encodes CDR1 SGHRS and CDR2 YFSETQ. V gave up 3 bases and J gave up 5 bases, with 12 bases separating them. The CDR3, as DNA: TGCGCCAGCAGCTGGGGTGGGGTAAACGAGCAGTACTTC. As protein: CASSWGGVNEQYF.

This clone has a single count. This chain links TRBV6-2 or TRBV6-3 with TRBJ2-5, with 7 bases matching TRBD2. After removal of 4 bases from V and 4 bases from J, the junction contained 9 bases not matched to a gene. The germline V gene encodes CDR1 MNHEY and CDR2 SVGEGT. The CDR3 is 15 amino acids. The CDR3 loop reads CASSSGPGGGETQYF. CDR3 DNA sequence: TGTGCCAGCAGTTCCGGTCCGGGAGGTGGAGAGACCCAGTACTTC.

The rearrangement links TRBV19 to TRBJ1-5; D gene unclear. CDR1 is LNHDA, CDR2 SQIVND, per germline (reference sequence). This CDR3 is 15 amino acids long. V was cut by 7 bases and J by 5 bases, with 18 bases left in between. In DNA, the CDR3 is TGTGCCAGTACCGACCCACTCGGGGAGGATCAGCCCCAGCATTTT. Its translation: CASTDPLGEDQPQHF.

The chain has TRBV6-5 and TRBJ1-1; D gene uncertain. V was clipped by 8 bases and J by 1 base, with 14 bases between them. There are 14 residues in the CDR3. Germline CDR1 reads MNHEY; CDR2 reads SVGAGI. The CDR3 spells CASSRGPGNTEAFF. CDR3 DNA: TGTGCCAGCTCTCGTGGGCCGGGGAACACTGAAGCTTTCTTT.

The CDR3 DNA is TGTGCCAGCCGTCCGGTGAACACCGGGGAGCTGTTTTTT. Residues: CASRPVNTGELFF. The chain combines TRBV2 with TRBJ2-2; D uncertain. The CDR3 totals 13 residues. Germline CDR1 is SNHLY and CDR2 is FYNNEI. V lost 8 bases and J lost 1, with 8 bases in between. The variable domain in full, with the rest retrieved from reference TRBV2 and TRBJ2-2, is EPEVTQTPSHQVTQMGQEVILRCVPISNHLYFYWYRQILGQKVEFLVSFYNNEISEKSEIFDDQFSVERPDGSNFTLKIRSTKLEDSAMYFCASRPVNTGELFFGEGSRLTVL.

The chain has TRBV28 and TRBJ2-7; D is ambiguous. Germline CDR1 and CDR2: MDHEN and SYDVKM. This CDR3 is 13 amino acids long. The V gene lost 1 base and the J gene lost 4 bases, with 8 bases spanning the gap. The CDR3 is CASSLLQQYEQYF. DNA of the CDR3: TGTGCCAGCAGTTTATTACAGCAGTACGAGCAGTACTTC.